This is a list of T cell receptor beta chains from one sample in a study of T cells after yellow fever vaccination. TCRdb used MiXCR to reprocess the 5' RACE reads, holding one entry per CDR3 protein. The sample includes approximately 250,000 distinct CDR3 sequences, roughly 5.6% of them seen just once. Sequenced here: CD4+ T cells sorted from PBMCs, sampled on the day of the yellow fever booster vaccination. These receptors were collected from a man aged 18 to 29 who received the YFV17D yellow fever vaccine. The CDR3 runs from the conserved cysteine through the conserved F or W. The order of the fields is clone size, V gene, J gene, CDR3 length, D gene, CDR3 DNA, CDR3 protein. The D gene is left open where the match is weak. The size of a clone is reported for some rows only, either as once, few or many, or as a class for expanded clones.

clone_size: many; v_call: TRBV7-8; j_call: TRBJ2-3; cdr3_length: 16; d_call: -; cdr3_nt: TGTGCCAGCAGCCTATTTAGAGCGGCTAGCACAGATACGCAGTATTTT; cdr3_aa: CASSLFRAASTDTQYF
clone_size: few; v_call: TRBV4-1; j_call: TRBJ1-6; cdr3_length: 15; d_call: -; cdr3_nt: TGCGCCAGCAGCCGCCCGACTCGGATAGATTCACCCCTCCACTTT; cdr3_aa: CASSRPTRIDSPLHF
clone_size: few; v_call: TRBV6-1; j_call: TRBJ1-1; cdr3_length: 15; d_call: -; cdr3_nt: TGTGCCAGCAGTGAGTGGGGGGCGCGGTGGACTGAAGCTTTCTTT; cdr3_aa: CASSEWGARWTEAFF
clone_size: few; v_call: TRBV5-1; j_call: TRBJ2-3; cdr3_length: 16; d_call: TRBD2; cdr3_nt: TGCGCCAGCAGCCCCCCGGGACTAGCGGGGGGGGATACGCAGTATTTT; cdr3_aa: CASSPPGLAGGDTQYF
clone_size: few; v_call: TRBV30; j_call: TRBJ1-4; cdr3_length: 15; d_call: -; cdr3_nt: TGTGCCTGGAGTGTACTGGAACAGCGAAATGAAAAACTGTTTTTT; cdr3_aa: CAWSVLEQRNEKLFF
clone_size: many; v_call: TRBV5-1; j_call: TRBJ2-5; cdr3_length: 11; d_call: -; cdr3_nt: TGCGCCAGCAGGACGGGAGAGACCCAGTACTTC; cdr3_aa: CASRTGETQYF
clone_size: few; v_call: TRBV3-1; j_call: TRBJ1-2; cdr3_length: 15; d_call: TRBD1; cdr3_nt: TGTGCCAGCGGATCGTACAGGGGTAATGGCTATGGCTACACCTTC; cdr3_aa: CASGSYRGNGYGYTF
clone_size: few; v_call: TRBV5-4; j_call: TRBJ2-3; cdr3_length: 14; d_call: -; cdr3_nt: TGTGCCAGCAGCTTGCTGGGTGGGGCAGATACGCAGTATTTT; cdr3_aa: CASSLLGGADTQYF
clone_size: -; v_call: TRBV13; j_call: TRBJ2-5; cdr3_length: 14; d_call: TRBD1; cdr3_nt: TGTGCCAGCAGCCTTCGACAGGGACGAGAGACCCAGTACTTC; cdr3_aa: CASSLRQGRETQYF
clone_size: -; v_call: TRBV12-3/TRBV12-4; j_call: TRBJ2-2; cdr3_length: 14; d_call: -; cdr3_nt: TGTGCCAGCAGTTTATCGGTGTTCACCGGGGAGCTGTTTTTT; cdr3_aa: CASSLSVFTGELFF
clone_size: many; v_call: TRBV12-3/TRBV12-4; j_call: TRBJ2-3; cdr3_length: 12; d_call: -; cdr3_nt: TGTGCCAGCACCGTAGGCACAGATACGCAGTATTTT; cdr3_aa: CASTVGTDTQYF
clone_size: few; v_call: TRBV6-5; j_call: TRBJ2-2; cdr3_length: 16; d_call: TRBD2; cdr3_nt: TGTGCCAGCAGGACTGGGACTAGCGGGGGGGCCGGGGAGCTGTTTTTT; cdr3_aa: CASRTGTSGGAGELFF
clone_size: few; v_call: TRBV19; j_call: TRBJ1-2; cdr3_length: 14; d_call: -; cdr3_nt: TGTGCCAGTAGTATTGATAGACCGTGCTATGGCTACACCTTC; cdr3_aa: CASSIDRPCYGYTF
clone_size: few; v_call: TRBV28; j_call: TRBJ1-1; cdr3_length: 14; d_call: -; cdr3_nt: TGTGCCAGCAGTACCGCAGGGTTACACACTGAAGCTTTCTTT; cdr3_aa: CASSTAGLHTEAFF
clone_size: few; v_call: TRBV20-1; j_call: TRBJ2-5; cdr3_length: 14; d_call: -; cdr3_nt: TGCAGTGCTAGGGCGCAAAACAGCATCAAGACCCAGTACTTC; cdr3_aa: CSARAQNSIKTQYF
clone_size: many; v_call: TRBV6-5; j_call: TRBJ2-1; cdr3_length: 17; d_call: TRBD2; cdr3_nt: TGTGCCAGCAGCAATCTCGTTGGTAGCGGGGCGTACAATGAGCAGTTCTTC; cdr3_aa: CASSNLVGSGAYNEQFF
clone_size: many; v_call: TRBV7-2; j_call: TRBJ2-1; cdr3_length: 12; d_call: -; cdr3_nt: TGTGCCAGCAGTCGAAGGGGGAATGAGCAGTTCTTC; cdr3_aa: CASSRRGNEQFF
clone_size: few; v_call: TRBV25-1; j_call: TRBJ1-2; cdr3_length: 14; d_call: -; cdr3_nt: TGTGCCAGCAGCCTCCAGGGTGGTGCGTCTGGCTACACCTTC; cdr3_aa: CASSLQGGASGYTF
clone_size: many; v_call: TRBV4-2; j_call: TRBJ2-1; cdr3_length: 15; d_call: TRBD2; cdr3_nt: TGTGCCAGCAGCGGCCGTATAGCGGGGGGGAATGAGCAGTTCTTC; cdr3_aa: CASSGRIAGGNEQFF
clone_size: few; v_call: TRBV2; j_call: TRBJ2-1; cdr3_length: 14; d_call: -; cdr3_nt: TGTGCCAGCAGTCTAAGGGTAGATGGGAATGAGCAGTTCTTC; cdr3_aa: CASSLRVDGNEQFF
clone_size: many; v_call: TRBV7-2; j_call: TRBJ2-1; cdr3_length: 16; d_call: -; cdr3_nt: TGTGCCAGCAGCTCAAACAGGGTGGCGTTACTCCATGAGCAGTTCTTC; cdr3_aa: CASSSNRVALLHEQFF
clone_size: few; v_call: TRBV6-2/TRBV6-3; j_call: TRBJ1-1; cdr3_length: 15; d_call: -; cdr3_nt: TGTGCCAGCAACCCCCGGACGCGGTCAGCCACTGAAGCTTTCTTT; cdr3_aa: CASNPRTRSATEAFF
clone_size: many; v_call: TRBV7-2; j_call: TRBJ1-1; cdr3_length: 13; d_call: -; cdr3_nt: TGCGCCAGCAGCTTGGCAGGGAACACTGAAGCTTTCTTT; cdr3_aa: CASSLAGNTEAFF
clone_size: many; v_call: TRBV7-2; j_call: TRBJ2-1; cdr3_length: 14; d_call: -; cdr3_nt: TGTGCCAGCAGCTTAGATTGGGACCGGAATGAGCAGTTCTTC; cdr3_aa: CASSLDWDRNEQFF
clone_size: -; v_call: TRBV3-1; j_call: TRBJ2-3; cdr3_length: 16; d_call: -; cdr3_nt: TGTGCCAGCAGCCAAGCCCTTGGCCTTAGCACAGATACGCAGTATTTT; cdr3_aa: CASSQALGLSTDTQYF
clone_size: many; v_call: TRBV5-1; j_call: TRBJ1-1; cdr3_length: 13; d_call: -; cdr3_nt: TGCGCCAGCCAAACCAACATGAACACTGAAGCTTTCTTT; cdr3_aa: CASQTNMNTEAFF
clone_size: few; v_call: TRBV20-1; j_call: TRBJ2-5; cdr3_length: 12; d_call: -; cdr3_nt: TGCATCCAGCGGAAAGGCCCGGAGACCCAGTACTTC; cdr3_aa: CIQRKGPETQYF
clone_size: few; v_call: TRBV3-1; j_call: TRBJ1-5; cdr3_length: 20; d_call: TRBD1; cdr3_nt: TGTGCCAGCAGCCAACAAGGGGGCAGGGGTCCCTGGGGGAGCAATCAGCCCCAGCATTTT; cdr3_aa: CASSQQGGRGPWGSNQPQHF
clone_size: -; v_call: TRBV10-1; j_call: TRBJ1-5; cdr3_length: 16; d_call: TRBD1; cdr3_nt: TGCGCCAGCACCGAGACAGGGGAGCGTAGCAATCAGCCCCAGCATTTT; cdr3_aa: CASTETGERSNQPQHF
clone_size: -; v_call: TRBV29-1; j_call: TRBJ2-1; cdr3_length: 15; d_call: TRBD1; cdr3_nt: TGCAGCGTCGAAGGGACAGGGCATTTCGGCGATGAGCAGTTCTTC; cdr3_aa: CSVEGTGHFGDEQFF
clone_size: few; v_call: TRBV25-1; j_call: TRBJ2-7; cdr3_length: 11; d_call: -; cdr3_nt: TGTGCCAGCAAACGTAACTACGAGCAGTACTTC; cdr3_aa: CASKRNYEQYF
clone_size: -; v_call: TRBV6-5; j_call: TRBJ2-1; cdr3_length: 14; d_call: -; cdr3_nt: TGTGCCAGCAGCCACGGGACTGGGGTGGGTGAGCAGTTCTTC; cdr3_aa: CASSHGTGVGEQFF
clone_size: many; v_call: TRBV10-3; j_call: TRBJ1-3; cdr3_length: 14; d_call: -; cdr3_nt: TGTGCCACGACACGGGCCGCTTCTGGAAACACCATATATTTT; cdr3_aa: CATTRAASGNTIYF
clone_size: many; v_call: TRBV29-1; j_call: TRBJ2-5; cdr3_length: 14; d_call: TRBD2; cdr3_nt: TGCAGCGTACCGGGACTAGCGGGCCAAGAGACCCAGTACTTC; cdr3_aa: CSVPGLAGQETQYF
clone_size: -; v_call: TRBV4-1; j_call: TRBJ1-3; cdr3_length: 15; d_call: -; cdr3_nt: TGCGCCAGCAGACCAACAGGAGACTCTGGAAACACCATATATTTT; cdr3_aa: CASRPTGDSGNTIYF
clone_size: -; v_call: TRBV11-1; j_call: TRBJ2-1; cdr3_length: 15; d_call: TRBD1; cdr3_nt: TGTGCCAGCAGCCCGGACAGGGATCGGAACAATGAGCAGTTCTTC; cdr3_aa: CASSPDRDRNNEQFF
clone_size: few; v_call: TRBV20-1; j_call: TRBJ1-2; cdr3_length: 11; d_call: -; cdr3_nt: TGCAGTGCTAGAGCAGTCTATGGCTACACCTTC; cdr3_aa: CSARAVYGYTF
clone_size: -; v_call: TRBV12-3/TRBV12-4; j_call: TRBJ2-5; cdr3_length: 14; d_call: -; cdr3_nt: TGTGCCAGCAGTTTTAGGGGGGCCGGGGAGACCCAGTACTTC; cdr3_aa: CASSFRGAGETQYF
clone_size: few; v_call: TRBV6-6; j_call: TRBJ1-1; cdr3_length: 13; d_call: -; cdr3_nt: TGTGCCAGCAGTAAGCCCGGGGGAACGGAAGCTTTCTTT; cdr3_aa: CASSKPGGTEAFF
clone_size: many; v_call: TRBV12-3/TRBV12-4; j_call: TRBJ1-5; cdr3_length: 14; d_call: -; cdr3_nt: TGTGCCAGCACTATTGGGGGAGTCAATCAGCCCCAGCATTTT; cdr3_aa: CASTIGGVNQPQHF
clone_size: -; v_call: TRBV5-4; j_call: TRBJ2-2; cdr3_length: 18; d_call: TRBD2; cdr3_nt: TGTGCCAGCAGCTCCGGGACTAGCGGGGGCCTAAACACCGGGGAGCTGTTTTTT; cdr3_aa: CASSSGTSGGLNTGELFF
clone_size: many; v_call: TRBV6-2/TRBV6-3; j_call: TRBJ1-3; cdr3_length: 15; d_call: -; cdr3_nt: TGTGCCAGCAGTTACTGGGCGGCCTCTGGAAACACCATATATTTT; cdr3_aa: CASSYWAASGNTIYF
clone_size: many; v_call: TRBV9; j_call: TRBJ2-2; cdr3_length: 16; d_call: -; cdr3_nt: TGTGCCAGCAGCGTAACCTACTACCCGAGGACCGGGGAGCTGTTTTTT; cdr3_aa: CASSVTYYPRTGELFF
clone_size: few; v_call: TRBV7-9; j_call: TRBJ1-6; cdr3_length: 13; d_call: -; cdr3_nt: TGTGCCAGCAGCCCCAGGGAGGGTTCACCCCTCCACTTT; cdr3_aa: CASSPREGSPLHF
clone_size: few; v_call: TRBV6-6; j_call: TRBJ1-6; cdr3_length: 16; d_call: -; cdr3_nt: TGTGCCAGCAGTTACTTGGGCAGCTCCTATAATTCACCCCTCCACTTT; cdr3_aa: CASSYLGSSYNSPLHF
clone_size: few; v_call: TRBV6-6; j_call: TRBJ1-2; cdr3_length: 16; d_call: -; cdr3_nt: TGTGCCAGCAGTTACTCGAGGTCCAGGGGAGGCTATGGCTACACCTTC; cdr3_aa: CASSYSRSRGGYGYTF
clone_size: many; v_call: TRBV7-3; j_call: TRBJ2-5; cdr3_length: 15; d_call: -; cdr3_nt: TGTGCCAGCAGCTTAACGTCTACAGGGAAAGAGACCCAGTACTTC; cdr3_aa: CASSLTSTGKETQYF
clone_size: many; v_call: TRBV19; j_call: TRBJ1-5; cdr3_length: 16; d_call: TRBD1; cdr3_nt: TGTGCCAGTAGTATCTTTTTGGCGGGACAGAATCAGCCCCAGCATTTT; cdr3_aa: CASSIFLAGQNQPQHF
clone_size: many; v_call: TRBV30; j_call: TRBJ2-1; cdr3_length: 13; d_call: TRBD2; cdr3_nt: TGTGCCTGGAGTGTGGGACTAGCGAATGAGCAGTTCTTC; cdr3_aa: CAWSVGLANEQFF
clone_size: many; v_call: TRBV4-1; j_call: TRBJ2-1; cdr3_length: 15; d_call: -; cdr3_nt: TGCGCCAGCAGCCAAGTCACCCCCCCCTACAATGAGCAGTTCTTC; cdr3_aa: CASSQVTPPYNEQFF
clone_size: few; v_call: TRBV5-4; j_call: TRBJ1-4; cdr3_length: 13; d_call: -; cdr3_nt: TGTGCCAGCGCCATGGGCTCAGATGAAAAACTGTTTTTT; cdr3_aa: CASAMGSDEKLFF
clone_size: many; v_call: TRBV7-9; j_call: TRBJ1-3; cdr3_length: 15; d_call: -; cdr3_nt: TGTGCCAGCAGCCAGGACAGCGCCTCTGGAAACACCATATATTTT; cdr3_aa: CASSQDSASGNTIYF
clone_size: -; v_call: TRBV5-1; j_call: TRBJ2-3; cdr3_length: 14; d_call: TRBD2; cdr3_nt: TGCGCCAGCAGAGGACTAGTGGGTGGAGATACGCAGTATTTT; cdr3_aa: CASRGLVGGDTQYF